The 11 T cell receptor beta chains below were found in one sample sequenced in a study of T-cell reconstitution after alpha-beta-depleted transplantation in children. Unique molecular identifiers featured in how the TCRbeta library was prepared. TCRdb re-called the PCR reads with MiXCR, one entry per CDR3 protein. The sample yields about 600,000 distinct CDR3 sequences, roughly 13% seen once. Source: PBMCs, mostly from graft donor cells, taken 360 days after TCRalphabeta/CD19-depleted stem cell transplant. The source of these receptors is a male patient under 18 who had a stem cell transplant for acute myeloid leukemia, so the T cells may come from the graft donor.

This chain links TRBV4-2 with TRBJ2-5, with D possibly TRBD2 on 6 matching bases. Germline values: CDR1 LGHNA, CDR2 YNFKEQ. CDR3 length: 14 residues. V dropped 4 bases and J dropped 4 bases, with 13 bases sitting between them. The CDR3, as DNA: TGTGCCAGCAGCCGTGGGCCGGAGGGAGAGACCCAGTACTTC. This translates into CASSRGPEGETQYF.

Many counts were recorded for this clonotype. This chain links TRBV10-3 with TRBJ2-7, with D perhaps matching TRBD1 (5 bases). V shed 7 bases and J shed 2 bases, with 15 bases lying between them. The CDR3 consists of 14 residues. Germline loops: CDR1 ENHRY, CDR2 SYGVKD. The CDR3 spells CAINSGLRPYEQYF. In DNA, the CDR3 is TGTGCCATCAATTCAGGGCTTCGACCCTACGAGCAGTACTTC.

V gene TRBV4-3 combines with J gene TRBJ2-3; 8 nucleotides line up with TRBD1. CDR1 is LGHNA and CDR2 is YSLEER in the germline V gene. V lost 4 bases, J lost 3 bases, and 6 bases stayed unmatched. CDR3 size: 15 residues. This CDR3 reads CASSPDRAGTDTQYF. The CDR3 nucleotides read TGCGCCAGCAGCCCGGACAGGGCGGGGACAGATACGCAGTATTTT.

V gene TRBV30 combines with J gene TRBJ1-1; D is undetermined. The germline V and J ends were trimmed by 5 bases and 10 bases, with 14 bases remaining between them. The CDR3 length is 11 residues. The germline V gene encodes CDR1 GTSNPN and CDR2 SVGIG (reference sequence). CDR3 in DNA: TGTGCCTGGGCCGCCCCAGGAAGAGCTTTCTTT. This codes for CAWAAPGRAFF. Full variable domain (rest looked up from reference TRBV30 and TRBJ1-1): SQTIHQWPATLVQPVGSPLSLECTVEGTSNPNLYWYRQAAGRGLQLLFYSVGIGQISSEVPQNLSASRPQDRQFILSSKKLLLSDSGFYLCAWAAPGRAFFGQGTRLTVV.

This clonotype appeared a few times. This chain uses TRBV29-1 with TRBJ2-6; TRBD1 might be the D (5 bases). CDR1 is SQVTM and CDR2 is ANQGSEA in the germline V gene. V was shortened by 7 bases and J by 0 bases, with 10 bases between the two germline ends. The CDR3 has 14 residues. The CDR3 loop is CSAARDSGANVLTF. The CDR3 DNA reads as TGCAGCGCCGCCAGGGACTCTGGGGCCAACGTCCTGACTTTC. Variable domain in full (rest from reference TRBV29-1 and TRBJ2-6): SAVISQKPSRDICQRGTSLTIQCQVDSQVTMMFWYRQQPGQSLTLIATANQGSEATYESGFVIDKFPISRPNLTFSTLTVSNMSPEDSSIYLCSAARDSGANVLTFGAGSRLTVL.

This clonotype was counted a few times. This rearrangement joins TRBV7-9 to TRBJ2-7, with TRBD1 matching 11 bases. The CDR3 has 16 residues. Germline lookup yields CDR1 SEHNR and CDR2 FQNEAQ (reference sequence). The V segment lost 0 bases and the J segment 4 bases; nucleotides outside the gene matches: 5. The CDR3 loop is CASSLALDRGRYEQYF. The CDR3 nucleotides read TGTGCCAGCAGCTTAGCATTGGACAGGGGGCGGTACGAGCAGTACTTC.

This clonotype has just a few counts. This sequence joins TRBV6-4 and TRBJ2-7; D may be TRBD1 or TRBD2 (5 bases each). The V end lost 6 bases, the J end lost 0 bases, and 12 bases lay between the germline ends. CDR3 length: 14 amino acids. Germline values: CDR1 MRHNA, CDR2 SNTAGT. As DNA, the CDR3 is TGTGCCAGCAGAAGGGACGCCGTCTCCTACGAGCAGTACTTC. Its protein is CASRRDAVSYEQYF.

The rearrangement uses TRBV7-2 and TRBJ2-7, with TRBD1 identical over 7 bases. V shed 0 bases and J 7 bases; nucleotides not matched to a gene: 12. Germline lookup yields CDR1 SGHTA and CDR2 FQGNSA. The CDR3 has 16 amino acids. The CDR3: CASSLAGTALIEEQYF. The CDR3 DNA reads TGTGCCAGCAGCTTAGCGGGGACAGCCCTGATTGAGGAGCAGTACTTC.

This chain joins TRBV11-2 and TRBJ2-3; D is perhaps TRBD2 (5 bases). The germline V gene encodes CDR1 SGHAT and CDR2 FQNNGV. The CDR3 sequence is 15 residues long. V lost 5 bases, J lost 5 bases, and 17 bases lay in between. The CDR3 coding sequence is TGTGCCAGCAGCCTGATCCGAGGGCGAAGAGATACGCAGTATTTT. Translated, it gives CASSLIRGRRDTQYF.

The sample holds a few counts of this clonotype. This chain links TRBV29-1 with TRBJ2-1; TRBD2 agrees at 8 bases. Germline-derived CDR1 and CDR2 are SQVTM and ANQGSEA. Unmatched junction bases numbered 19, after V lost 8 bases and J lost 10 bases. The CDR3 contains 15 residues. CDR3 coding DNA: TGCAGCTTAGTCTTGGTAGCGGGGTTCCTCGGGGAGCAGTTCTTC. This sequence encodes CSLVLVAGFLGEQFF.

This clonotype was observed at least ten times. This chain connects TRBV29-1 to TRBJ2-1; the D call may be TRBD1 or TRBD2 (5 bases each). V was cut by 4 bases and J by 12 bases, with 13 bases left in between. CDR1 and CDR2 from the germline V gene are SQVTM and ANQGSEA. The CDR3 extends over 11 amino acids. The CDR3 sequence is CSVVLGVTQFF. The DNA of the CDR3 is TGCAGCGTTGTACTAGGGGTAACGCAGTTCTTC.